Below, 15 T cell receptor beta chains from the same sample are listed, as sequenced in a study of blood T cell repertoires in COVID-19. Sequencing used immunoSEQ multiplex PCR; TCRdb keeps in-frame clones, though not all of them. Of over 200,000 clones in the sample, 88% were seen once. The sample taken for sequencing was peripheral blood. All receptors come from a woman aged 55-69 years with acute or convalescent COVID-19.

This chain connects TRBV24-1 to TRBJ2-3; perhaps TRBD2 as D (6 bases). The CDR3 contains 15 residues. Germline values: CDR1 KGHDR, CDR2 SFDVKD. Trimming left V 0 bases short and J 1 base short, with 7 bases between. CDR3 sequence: CATSDLASGTDTQYF. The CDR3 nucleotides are TGTGCCACCAGTGATTTGGCTAGCGGCACAGATACGCAGTATTTT.

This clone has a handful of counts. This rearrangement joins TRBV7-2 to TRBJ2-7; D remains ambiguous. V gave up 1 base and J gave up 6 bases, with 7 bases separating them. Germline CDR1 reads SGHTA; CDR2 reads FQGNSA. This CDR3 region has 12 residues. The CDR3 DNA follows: TGTGCCAGCAGCTTAGATTTCGGCGAGCAGTACTTC. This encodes CASSLDFGEQYF.

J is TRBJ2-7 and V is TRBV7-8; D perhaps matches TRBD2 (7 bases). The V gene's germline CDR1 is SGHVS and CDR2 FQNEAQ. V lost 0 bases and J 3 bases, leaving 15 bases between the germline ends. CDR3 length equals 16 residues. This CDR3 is CASSLARAGAIYEQYF. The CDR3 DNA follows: TGTGCCAGCAGCTTAGCGAGGGCGGGGGCGATCTACGAGCAGTACTTC.

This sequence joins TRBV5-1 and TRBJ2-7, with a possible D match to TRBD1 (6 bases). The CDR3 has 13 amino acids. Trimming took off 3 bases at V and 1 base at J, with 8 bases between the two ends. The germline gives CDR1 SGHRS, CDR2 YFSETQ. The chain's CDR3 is CASSSGQSYEQYF. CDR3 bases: TGCGCCAGCAGCTCCGGACAGTCCTACGAGCAGTACTTC.

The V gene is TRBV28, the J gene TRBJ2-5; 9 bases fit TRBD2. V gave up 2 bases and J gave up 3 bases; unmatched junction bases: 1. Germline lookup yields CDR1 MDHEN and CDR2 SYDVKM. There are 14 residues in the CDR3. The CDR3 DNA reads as TGTGCCAGCAGTTTACGACTAGCGGAAGAGACCCAGTACTTC. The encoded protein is CASSLRLAEETQYF.

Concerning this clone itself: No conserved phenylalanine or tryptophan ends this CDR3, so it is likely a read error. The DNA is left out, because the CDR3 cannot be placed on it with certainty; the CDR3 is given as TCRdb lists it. CDR3 in amino acids: CASSESGL. The gene calls are TRBV10-1 and TRBJ2-7; whether TRBD2, the table's D call, matches the DNA was not checked. Germline V CDR1 and CDR2: WNHNN, SYGVQD (reference sequence). The CDR3 length equals 8 residues, ends included.

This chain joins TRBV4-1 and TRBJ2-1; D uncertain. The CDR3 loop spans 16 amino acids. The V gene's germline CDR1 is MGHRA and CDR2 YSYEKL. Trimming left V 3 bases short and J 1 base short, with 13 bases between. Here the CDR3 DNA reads TGCGCCAGCAGCCAGGTCGACTTGTTTTCCTACAATGAGCAGTTCTTC. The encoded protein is CASSQVDLFSYNEQFF.

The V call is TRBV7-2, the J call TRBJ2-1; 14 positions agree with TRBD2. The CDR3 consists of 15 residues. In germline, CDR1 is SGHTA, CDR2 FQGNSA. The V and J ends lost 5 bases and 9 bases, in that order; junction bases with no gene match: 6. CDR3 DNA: TGTGCCAGCAGCCGGACTAGCGGGGGGTCGAGTGAGCAGTTCTTC. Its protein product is CASSRTSGGSSEQFF.

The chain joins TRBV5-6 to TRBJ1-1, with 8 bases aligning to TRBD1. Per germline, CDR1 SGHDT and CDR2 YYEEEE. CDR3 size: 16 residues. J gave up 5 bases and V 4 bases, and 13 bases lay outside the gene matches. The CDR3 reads CASSKGTGGPVTEAFF. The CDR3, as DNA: TGTGCCAGCAGCAAAGGGACAGGAGGCCCCGTAACTGAAGCTTTCTTT.

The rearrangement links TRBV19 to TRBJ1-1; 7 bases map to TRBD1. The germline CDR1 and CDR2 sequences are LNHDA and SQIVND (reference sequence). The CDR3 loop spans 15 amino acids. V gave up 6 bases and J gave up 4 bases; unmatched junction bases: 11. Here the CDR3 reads CASRTDGTVRTEAFF. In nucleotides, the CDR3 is TGTGCCAGTAGGACGGACGGGACAGTGCGCACTGAAGCTTTCTTT.

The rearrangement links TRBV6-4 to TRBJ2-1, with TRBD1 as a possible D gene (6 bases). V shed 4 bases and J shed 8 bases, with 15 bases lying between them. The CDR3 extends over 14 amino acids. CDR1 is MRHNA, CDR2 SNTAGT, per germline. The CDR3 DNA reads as TGTGCCAGCAGTGCTACAGGGCGCGCGGATGAGCAGTTCTTC. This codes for CASSATGRADEQFF.

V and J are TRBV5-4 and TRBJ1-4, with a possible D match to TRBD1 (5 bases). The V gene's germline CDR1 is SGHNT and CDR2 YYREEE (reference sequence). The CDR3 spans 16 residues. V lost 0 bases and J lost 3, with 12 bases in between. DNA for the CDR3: TGTGCCAGCAGCTTGGATTCAGGGCTCGCTAATGAAAAACTGTTTTTT. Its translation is CASSLDSGLANEKLFF. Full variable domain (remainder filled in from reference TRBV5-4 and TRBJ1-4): ETGVTQSPTHLIKTRGQQVTLRCSSQSGHNTVSWYQQALGQGPQFIFQYYREEENGRGNFPPRFSGLQFPNYSSELNVNALELDDSALYLCASSLDSGLANEKLFFGSGTQLSVL.

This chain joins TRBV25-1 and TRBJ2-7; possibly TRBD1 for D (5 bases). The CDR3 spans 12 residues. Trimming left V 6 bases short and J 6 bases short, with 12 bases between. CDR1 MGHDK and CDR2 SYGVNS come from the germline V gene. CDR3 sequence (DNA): TGTGCCAGCAGCCGACAGCTGGGCGAGCAGTACTTC. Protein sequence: CASSRQLGEQYF.

The CDR3 loop reads CASSEREGRNTIYF. In nucleotides, the CDR3 is TGTGCCAGCAGTGAGAGGGAGGGTAGAAACACCATATATTTT. The chain recombines TRBV6-1 with TRBJ1-3; D is unresolved. V was clipped by 3 bases and J by 5 bases, with 11 bases between them. There are 14 residues in the CDR3. Germline CDR1 is MNHNS and CDR2 is SASEGT.

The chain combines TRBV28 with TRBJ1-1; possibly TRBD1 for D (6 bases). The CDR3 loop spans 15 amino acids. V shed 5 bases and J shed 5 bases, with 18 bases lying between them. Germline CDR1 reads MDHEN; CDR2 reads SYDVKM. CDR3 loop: CASSPSLIQGTEAFF. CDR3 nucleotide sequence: TGTGCCAGCAGTCCCTCCCTGATTCAGGGGACTGAAGCTTTCTTT.